The rows below give T cell receptor beta chains drawn from one sample of a study of post-analysis software for immune sequencing data. TCRdb analysed the PCR reads with MiXCR anew, one entry per CDR3 protein. Among approximately 400,000 distinct CDR3 sequences, about a third were seen once, and the ten largest hold around an eighth. The source material was blood. These receptors all stem from a girl aged 5-17 years with multiple sclerosis. Each CDR3 is given without its conserved first and last residue. D genes are given only for firm matches.

v_call	d_call	j_call	cdr3_aa
TRBV7-6	-	TRBJ2-3	ASSQARGDTQY
TRBV27	TRBD2	TRBJ2-3	ATATSGEHTDTQY
TRBV6-5	-	TRBJ2-7	ASSYSRGYEQY
TRBV29-1	-	TRBJ2-3	SVLALSSTDTQY
TRBV5-1	TRBD1	TRBJ1-1	ASSLGHTGGANTEAF
TRBV20-1	-	TRBJ2-1	SATGFLYNEQF
TRBV6-5	TRBD1	TRBJ2-1	ASSWDRENEQF
TRBV6-5	TRBD1	TRBJ2-3	ASSYSKLDGTGTQY
TRBV6-5	TRBD2	TRBJ2-3	ASSYDGTRSTDTQY
TRBV11-2	-	TRBJ2-1	ASSLVGGAPNEQF
TRBV29-1	-	TRBJ1-1	SVEGKNTEAF
TRBV3-1	-	-	ASSQSVYEQY
TRBV12-3/TRBV12-4	-	TRBJ1-1	ASGTTWNTEAF
TRBV6-2/TRBV6-3	-	TRBJ1-2	ASSYDRTYGYT
TRBV12-3/TRBV12-4	TRBD1	TRBJ2-6	ASSTPVGQGAGANVLT
TRBV11-1	-	TRBJ2-5	ASSPPLGETQY
TRBV5-6	-	TRBJ2-1	ASSLLTGSSYNEQF
TRBV29-1	-	TRBJ2-4	SVEGFGSSLNIQY
TRBV4-1	-	TRBJ1-1	ASSKGRDTEAF
TRBV12-3/TRBV12-4	-	TRBJ2-7	ASSPLGTTYEQY
TRBV20-1	TRBD2	TRBJ2-3	SARGDYLGDTQY
TRBV6-5	-	TRBJ1-1	ASSFGPTEAF
TRBV7-9	-	TRBJ1-1	ASSLEIPGEAF
TRBV5-1	-	TRBJ2-5	ASSWTAGEETQY
TRBV20-1	-	-	SATVPRGTNEQY
TRBV12-3/TRBV12-4	-	TRBJ2-5	ASSLWRWETQY
TRBV6-1	-	TRBJ1-6	ASKLGHVVDSPLH
TRBV6-1	-	-	ASRRTRETQY
TRBV3-1	-	TRBJ1-2	ASSQVGGSGYT
TRBV15	-	TRBJ1-2	ATSSRLPRNGYT
TRBV28	-	TRBJ1-5	ASSFGEWDQPQH
TRBV20-1	-	TRBJ1-6	SAGLQVYNSPLH
TRBV5-5	TRBD1	TRBJ2-7	ASSAIPRQGPPRQY
TRBV29-1	TRBD2	TRBJ2-3	SVTHGLAGDTQY
TRBV4-2	-	TRBJ2-7	ASSQERGTFSYEQY
TRBV7-2	-	TRBJ2-1	ASSFNNEQF
TRBV4-1	TRBD1	TRBJ2-7	ASSQVGQGYEQY
TRBV6-1	-	TRBJ1-5	ASSEAPGARGNQPQH
TRBV6-5	-	TRBJ2-3	ASRTLVRTDTQY
TRBV5-6	TRBD1	TRBJ1-5	ASSAQLTGNNQPQH
TRBV29-1	TRBD2	TRBJ2-5	SVVVAGGRETQY
TRBV6-6	TRBD1	TRBJ2-3	ASSQGQGVGDTQY
TRBV28	-	TRBJ2-7	ASSEDRYEQY
TRBV5-1	-	TRBJ1-2	ASSLTGTVNYGYT